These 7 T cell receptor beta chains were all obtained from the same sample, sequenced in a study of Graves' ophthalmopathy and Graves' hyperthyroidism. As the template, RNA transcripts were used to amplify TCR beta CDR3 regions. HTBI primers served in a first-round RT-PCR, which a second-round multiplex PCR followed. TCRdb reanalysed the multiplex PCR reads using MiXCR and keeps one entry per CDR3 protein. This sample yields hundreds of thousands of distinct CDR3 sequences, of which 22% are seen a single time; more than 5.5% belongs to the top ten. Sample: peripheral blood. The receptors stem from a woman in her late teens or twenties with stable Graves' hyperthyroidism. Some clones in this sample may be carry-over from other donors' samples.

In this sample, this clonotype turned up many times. CDR3 bases: TGTGCCAGCAGTCCCGCGGCAGGGGGAAATCAGCCCCAGCATTTT. Translated, it gives CASSPAAGGNQPQHF. This chain uses TRBV6-4 with TRBJ1-5; TRBD1 agrees at 7 bases. This CDR3 has 15 amino acids. V shed 5 bases and J 4 bases; nucleotides not matched to a gene: 8. Germline V CDR1 and CDR2: MRHNA, SNTAGT.

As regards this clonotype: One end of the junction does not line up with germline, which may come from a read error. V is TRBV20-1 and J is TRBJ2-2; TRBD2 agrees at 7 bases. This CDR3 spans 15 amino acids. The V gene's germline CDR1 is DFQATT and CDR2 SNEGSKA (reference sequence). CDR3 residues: CSARGGGPVTGELLF. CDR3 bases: TGCAGTGCTAGGGGCGGGGGACCGGTCACCGGGGAGCTGCTTTTT.

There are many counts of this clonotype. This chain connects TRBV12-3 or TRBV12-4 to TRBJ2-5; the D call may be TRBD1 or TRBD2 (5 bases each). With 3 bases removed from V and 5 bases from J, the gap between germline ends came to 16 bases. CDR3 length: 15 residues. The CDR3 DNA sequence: TGTGCCAGCAGTTTCCCCGGGACGCCGGGCGAGACCCAGTACTTC. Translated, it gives CASSFPGTPGETQYF.

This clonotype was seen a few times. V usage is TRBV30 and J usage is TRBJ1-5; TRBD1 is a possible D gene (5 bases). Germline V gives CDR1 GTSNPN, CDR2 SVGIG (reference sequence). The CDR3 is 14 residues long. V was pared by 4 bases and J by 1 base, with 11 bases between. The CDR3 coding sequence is TGTGCCTGGAATAGGGACGGAAGCAATCAGCCCCAGCATTTT. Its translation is CAWNRDGSNQPQHF.

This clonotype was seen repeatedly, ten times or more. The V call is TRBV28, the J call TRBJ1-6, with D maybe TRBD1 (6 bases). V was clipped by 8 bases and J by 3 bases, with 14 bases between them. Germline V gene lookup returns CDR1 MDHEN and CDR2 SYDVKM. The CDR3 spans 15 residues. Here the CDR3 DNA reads TGTGCCAGCGTGGGTCGGACAGTCTATAATTCACCCCTCCACTTT. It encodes CASVGRTVYNSPLHF.

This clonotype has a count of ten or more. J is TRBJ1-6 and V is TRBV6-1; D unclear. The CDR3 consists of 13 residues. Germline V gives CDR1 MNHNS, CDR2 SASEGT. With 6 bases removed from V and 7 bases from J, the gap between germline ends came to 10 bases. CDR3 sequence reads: CASRTGINSPLHF. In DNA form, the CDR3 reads TGTGCCAGCAGGACCGGGATAAATTCACCCCTCCACTTT.

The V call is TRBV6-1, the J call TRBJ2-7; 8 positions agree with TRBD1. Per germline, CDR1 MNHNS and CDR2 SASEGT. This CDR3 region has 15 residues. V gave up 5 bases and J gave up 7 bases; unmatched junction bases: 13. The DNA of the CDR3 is TGTGCCAGCAGTCCCCGGGGACAGGACCTGTGGGAGCAGTACTTC. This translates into CASSPRGQDLWEQYF.